The rows below give T cell receptor beta chains drawn from one sample of a study of cytomegalovirus exposure and HLA in healthy donors. Measured with immunoSEQ multiplex PCR; TCRdb has only the in-frame clones, and not every one. The sample holds over 200,000 clones, roughly 90% seen once. The sequenced sample was PBMCs. The source of these receptors is a woman younger than 30 in good health and CMV-seronegative. CDR3s include the opening cysteine and the closing phenylalanine or tryptophan. The D gene is left open where the match is weak. Size is omitted from some rows. Given values are once, few, many or a class for expanded clones.

j_call clone_size v_call d_call cdr3_nt cdr3_aa
TRBJ2-3 - TRBV7-2 - TGTGCCAGCAAACTCCGGGCGGCAGGGCGATCAACAGATACGCAGTATTTT CASKLRAAGRSTDTQYF
TRBJ2-4 - TRBV7-2 TRBD2 TGTGCCAGCAGCTTAATGGGGACTAGCAGAAGCATTCAGTACTTC CASSLMGTSRSIQYF
TRBJ2-1 - TRBV4-1 - TGCGCCAGCAGCCAAGATCCCACCTACAATGAGCAGTTCTTC CASSQDPTYNEQFF
TRBJ2-3 - TRBV19 TRBD2 TGTGCCACCGCCCGGCGGGAGCAGGATACGCAGTATTTT CATARREQDTQYF
TRBJ1-1 - TRBV4-1 - TGCGCCAGCAGCCAAGTTAGATCGGGTCACACTGAAGCTTTCTTT CASSQVRSGHTEAFF
TRBJ1-2 - TRBV4-1 - TGCGCCAGCAGCCAAGAAGCGCGGGACCCCAAATCCTATGGCTACACCTTC CASSQEARDPKSYGYTF
TRBJ2-7 - TRBV6-5 TRBD1 TGTGCCAGCGCGGACAGGGGCCCCTACGAGCAGTACTTC CASADRGPYEQYF
TRBJ1-4 - TRBV18 TRBD1 TGTGCCAGCTCACCCACGACAGGGGGTTTCGAAAAACTGTTTTTT CASSPTTGGFEKLFF
TRBJ2-3 - TRBV2 TRBD2 TGTGCCAGCAGCGGGACTAGTTGGCCTAATACGCAGTATTTT CASSGTSWPNTQYF
TRBJ1-2 - TRBV5-8 - TGTGCCAGCAGGCAACCAGATACCGTCTATGGCTACACCTTC CASRQPDTVYGYTF
TRBJ2-7 - TRBV5-4 TRBD2 TGTGCCAGCAGGGCCCAGCGGGAGGGCGAGCAGTACTTC CASRAQREGEQYF
TRBJ1-5 - TRBV6-6 - TGTGCCAGCCTTCAAACCGGGGGAGTAGGCAATCAGCCCCAGCATTTT CASLQTGGVGNQPQHF
TRBJ1-1 - TRBV4-1 TRBD1 TGCGCCAGCAGCCACACCGGGACAGTTGAAGCTTTCTTT CASSHTGTVEAFF
TRBJ2-7 - TRBV19 TRBD2 TGTGCCAGTACTGGCGGCGGCGGGAGCTCCTACGAGCAGTACTTC CASTGGGGSSYEQYF
TRBJ1-1 - TRBV18 TRBD1 TGTGCCAGCTCACCACCAGAACAGGGGAATTTGGCGTGGGCTTTCTTT CASSPPEQGNLAWAFF
TRBJ1-2 - TRBV19 - TGTGCCAGTAGTATAGCTTGGGGCAACTACACCTTC CASSIAWGNYTF
TRBJ1-2 - TRBV6-1 TRBD1 TGTGCCAGCAGTGAAGCCTCCGGGACAGGGTATGGCTACACCTTC CASSEASGTGYGYTF
TRBJ2-5 - TRBV7-8 - TGTGCCAGCAGCTTAAACAGGGAAGAGACCCAGTACTTC CASSLNREETQYF
TRBJ1-1 - TRBV29-1 TRBD1 TGCAGCGGGAGGGGACAGGCCCCCGAAGCTTTCTTT CSGRGQAPEAFF
TRBJ2-2 - TRBV7-6 TRBD2 TGTGCCAGCAGCTCCGCAAGCGGGGGGGCGCCGAACACCGGGGAGCTGTTTTTT CASSSASGGAPNTGELFF
TRBJ1-1 - TRBV11-2 TRBD1 TGTGCCAGCGGCTTGGGACAGATGAACACTGAAGCTTTCTTT CASGLGQMNTEAFF
TRBJ2-2 few TRBV4-2 - TGTGCCAGCAGCCAGGGACCAGGGGAGGGAACCGGGGAGCTGTTTTTT CASSQGPGEGTGELFF
TRBJ2-7 - TRBV7-9 - TGTGCCAGCAGCATTTTCCTTCACGAGCAGTACTTC CASSIFLHEQYF
TRBJ2-5 - TRBV5-1 - TGCGCCAGCAGGGGGGGAAGGACATACCAAGAGACCCAGTACTTC CASRGGRTYQETQYF
TRBJ1-1 once TRBV7-9 TRBD1 TGTGCCAGCAGCTTAGTTTGGAGGGACAGAGTTGAAGCTTTCTTT CASSLVWRDRVEAFF
TRBJ1-5 - TRBV4-3 - TGCGCCAGCAGCCTGTTTATACTTGGGGGCCAGCCCCAGCATTTT CASSLFILGGQPQHF
TRBJ2-1 - TRBV5-4 - TGTGCCAGCAGCTCTTACAATGAGCAGTTCTTC CASSSYNEQFF
TRBJ1-2 - TRBV5-6 - TGTGCCAGCAGCTTTTATGTCGAGGTCTCGGGCTACACCTTC CASSFYVEVSGYTF
TRBJ2-7 - TRBV20-1 - TGCAGTGCTAGAGGGAGCTACGAGCAGTACTTC CSARGSYEQYF
TRBJ1-6 - TRBV5-1 TRBD1 TGCGCCAGCAGCTTATTCCCGGGACAGGGTTGGTCACCCCTCCACTTT CASSLFPGQGWSPLHF
TRBJ1-3 few TRBV5-1 TRBD1 TGCGCCAGCAGCTTGGGGCAGGGGGCCTCTGGAAACACCATATATTTT CASSLGQGASGNTIYF
TRBJ2-1 - TRBV4-3 TRBD2 TGCGCCAGCAGCCAAGCGAGGGTAGCGGGAGGGACCTTTGTCAATGAGCAGTTCTTC CASSQARVAGGTFVNEQFF
TRBJ2-1 few TRBV6-6 TRBD2 TGTGCCAGCAGCTTTAGCGGGACACACAATGAGCAGTTCTTC CASSFSGTHNEQFF
TRBJ1-1 - TRBV19 TRBD1 TGTGCCAGTAGTATCATGGGACAGGTGAACACTGAAGCTTTCTTT CASSIMGQVNTEAFF
TRBJ2-2 - TRBV6-1 - TGTGCCAGCTTACACGCGAACACCGGGGAGCTGTTTTTT CASLHANTGELFF
TRBJ2-7 - TRBV27 - TGTGCCAGCAGTTTATCCCGGGTCTCCTACGAGCAGTACTTC CASSLSRVSYEQYF
TRBJ1-5 - TRBV5-5 - TGTGCCAGCAGCCTCGACTCCGCCCGCGGCCCCCAGCATTTT CASSLDSARGPQHF
TRBJ2-2 - TRBV4-1 - TGCGCCAGCAGCCAAGTGACCGCTACCAGGGGTTTGGTGAACACCGGGGAGCTGTTTTTT CASSQVTATRGLVNTGELFF
TRBJ2-1 - TRBV4-1 - TGCGCCAGCAGCCAAGGGTCGAGCTCCTACAATGAGCAGTTCTTC CASSQGSSSYNEQFF
TRBJ1-3 - TRBV14 TRBD1 TGTGCCAGCAGCCATGAGATGGAGGGGGCTGAAGGCGTCTCTGGAAACACCATATATTTT CASSHEMEGAEGVSGNTIYF
TRBJ2-7 once TRBV5-4 TRBD2 TGTGCCAGCAGGCCGACTAGCGGGAGCTCCTACGAGCAGTACTTC CASRPTSGSSYEQYF
TRBJ1-2 - TRBV6-1 TRBD1 TGTGCCAGCAGCCTCATCCAGGGGGTTTACTATGGCTACACCTTC CASSLIQGVYYGYTF
TRBJ1-6 - TRBV5-1 - TGCGCCAGCAGAGAAAATCCCGGGTCGTTTAATTCACCCCTCCACTTT CASRENPGSFNSPLHF
TRBJ1-2 - TRBV29-1 TRBD1 TGCAGCGTTGAAGTAGGGCTGACAGGGCGAGGTAATGGCTACACCTTC CSVEVGLTGRGNGYTF